These 20 T cell receptor beta chains originate from one sample sequenced in a study of regulatory T cells in long-lasting Graves disease. Relying on iRepertoire HTBI primers and Arm-PCR of CDR3 regions, the team built TCR beta libraries. TCRdb processed the multiplex PCR reads anew with MiXCR; each CDR3 protein has one entry. The sample records roughly 260,000 distinct CDR3 sequences, approximately 18% being singletons. Time point specified: newly diagnosed GD, antithyroid drugs for less than 3 months. Preparation of the TCR library used RNA extracted from PBMCs. This same sample was also part of a study on T cells in Graves' hyperthyroidism and ophthalmopathy.

This sample comprised peripheral blood mononuclear cells (PBMCs), obtained at new diagnosis, from a patient treated with antithyroid drugs. The receptors were gathered from a woman aged 25 to 39 with Graves disease.

This sequence joins TRBV12-5 and TRBJ2-7, with D unclear. The CDR3 spans 12 residues. V was clipped by 2 bases and J by 2 bases, with 4 bases between them. The germline V gene has CDR1 LGHNT and CDR2 FRNRAP. The CDR3 reads CASGLLPYEQYF. The CDR3 bases are TGTGCTAGTGGTTTGCTCCCCTACGAGCAGTACTTC.

This clonotype was observed a few times. A clone one base away is much larger, so this may be a read error. This rearrangement joins TRBV11-2 to TRBJ2-2, with D perhaps matching TRBD2 (7 bases). The germline V gene encodes CDR1 SGHAT and CDR2 FQNNGV. This CDR3 region has 19 residues. Trimming took off 1 base at V and 3 bases at J, with 21 bases between the two ends. CDR3 sequence: CASSLVPGRGGRYTGELFF. The CDR3 DNA follows: TGTGCCAGCAGCTTAGTCCCGGGGCGCGGGGGCCGATACACCGGGGAGCTGTTTTTT.

This clonotype has only a few counts. The chain is built from TRBV4-2 and TRBJ1-4, with TRBD1 identical over 8 bases. The CDR3 is 15 residues long. In germline, CDR1 is LGHNA, CDR2 YNFKEQ. The ends lost 3 bases at V and 8 bases at J; junction bases unmatched: 8. CDR3 region: CASSQVGTGYEKLFF. CDR3 bases: TGTGCCAGCAGCCAGGTTGGGACAGGATACGAAAAACTGTTTTTT.

This clonotype came up many times. V usage is TRBV24-1 and J usage is TRBJ1-1; the match to TRBD1 covers 9 bases. V was pared by 10 bases and J by 0 bases, with 8 bases of the junction left unmatched. The germline gives CDR1 KGHDR, CDR2 SFDVKD. CDR3 length: 15 amino acids. The CDR3 sequence is CATRDREFMNTEAFF. CDR3 sequence (DNA): TGTGCCACAAGGGACAGGGAGTTTATGAACACTGAAGCTTTCTTT.

Note on this clonotype: A junction end diverges from the germline sequence, so it may reflect a read error. The genes are TRBV29-1 and TRBJ2-1, with a possible D match to TRBD2 (5 bases). The V gene's germline CDR1 is SQVTM and CDR2 ANQGSEA. The CDR3 is 14 residues long. The CDR3 loop reads CSVDPPGYENEQFF. CDR3 sequence (DNA): TGCAGTGTTGACCCTCCGGGATATGAAAATGAGCAGTTCTTC.

This clonotype turned up a few times. The gene calls are TRBV9 and TRBJ1-2; D unresolved. There are 16 residues in the CDR3. Germline V gives CDR1 SGDLS, CDR2 YYNGEE. Trimming took 6 bases from V and 2 from J, leaving 20 bases between them. As DNA, the CDR3 is TGTGCCAGCAACGCGCGGGCCACCGGGGAAAACTATGGCTACACCTTC. It translates to CASNARATGENYGYTF.

Of note for this clonotype: This could be a read error, since a much larger clone is one nucleotide away. The chain recombines TRBV6-2 or TRBV6-3 with TRBJ2-1; D not resolved. The V gene's germline CDR1 is MNHEY and CDR2 SVGEGT. CDR3 size: 13 residues. V lost 0 bases and J lost 12, with 12 bases in between. DNA of the CDR3: TGTGCCAGCAGTTACTCTCCCGGGTATGGGCAGTTCTTC. This translates into CASSYSPGYGQFF.

This clonotype was recorded at least ten times. This chain joins TRBV5-6 and TRBJ2-2; the D call may be TRBD1 or TRBD2 (5 bases each). The CDR3 contains 13 residues. The V gene's germline CDR1 is SGHDT and CDR2 YYEEEE. V lost 5 bases and J lost 5, with 10 bases in between. The CDR3 bases are TGTGCCAGCAGGACGAGGGGTACCGGGGAGCTGTTTTTT. It specifies CASRTRGTGELFF. The full variable domain, rest sourced from reference TRBV5-6 and TRBJ2-2, is DAGVTQSPTHLIKTRGQQVTLRCSPKSGHDTVSWYQQALGQGPQFIFQYYEEEERQRGNFPDRFSGHQFPNYSSELNVNALLLGDSALYLCASRTRGTGELFFGEGSRLTVL.

This sequence joins TRBV25-1 and TRBJ1-1; D is uncertain. The CDR3 contains 14 residues. Trimming cost V 4 bases and J 1 base, with 10 bases left between them. Germline CDR1 and CDR2: MGHDK and SYGVNS. CDR3 bases: TGTGCCAGCAGTGTTTATGAGGAGAACACTGAAGCTTTCTTT. Translated, it gives CASSVYEENTEAFF.

This clonotype has ten or more counts. V is TRBV5-4 and J is TRBJ1-1; D is uncertain. Per germline, CDR1 SGHNT and CDR2 YYREEE (reference sequence). The CDR3 consists of 14 residues. Between the trimmed V and J ends, which lost 0 bases and 1 base, there was a span of 7 bases. The CDR3 region is CASSLGKRNTEAFF. The CDR3 DNA sequence: TGTGCCAGCAGCTTGGGGAAAAGGAACACTGAAGCTTTCTTT.

This sequence joins TRBV10-3 and TRBJ2-1; TRBD1 or TRBD2 may be the D gene (5 bases each). V lost 10 bases to trimming and J lost 4 bases, with 14 bases between them. The germline V gene has CDR1 ENHRY and CDR2 SYGVKD. The CDR3 consists of 13 residues. CDR3 sequence (DNA): TGTGCCACCTCCGGGACGGAATACAATGAGCAGTTCTTC. It codes for CATSGTEYNEQFF.

The chain is built from TRBV5-6 and TRBJ2-1; D tentatively fits TRBD1 or TRBD2 (5 bases each). The ends were cut back, 4 bases at V and 8 bases at J, with 13 bases in the middle. The germline gives CDR1 SGHDT, CDR2 YYEEEE. The CDR3 spans 13 residues. CDR3 nucleotides: TGTGCCAGCAGCCCTCCGGGGACGGATGAGCAGTTCTTC. This gives the protein CASSPPGTDEQFF. Together with reference TRBV5-6 and TRBJ2-1, the CDR3 gives the full variable domain: DAGVTQSPTHLIKTRGQQVTLRCSPKSGHDTVSWYQQALGQGPQFIFQYYEEEERQRGNFPDRFSGHQFPNYSSELNVNALLLGDSALYLCASSPPGTDEQFFGPGTRLTVL.

This clonotype was found many times. This chain connects TRBV15 to TRBJ1-1; D perhaps matches TRBD1 (6 bases). Germline loops: CDR1 LNHNV, CDR2 YYDKDF (reference sequence). Trimming removed 3 bases from V and 5 bases from J, with 10 bases in between. CDR3 length: 13 amino acids. CDR3 nucleotides: TGTGCCACCAGCAGCCCACAGGGTACTGAAGCTTTCTTT. This codes for CATSSPQGTEAFF.

This clonotype was found many times. The rearrangement uses TRBV7-9 and TRBJ2-7; D remains ambiguous. The V and J ends lost 2 bases and 6 bases respectively, with 14 bases between them. Germline values: CDR1 SEHNR, CDR2 FQNEAQ (reference sequence). This CDR3 has 14 amino acids. DNA of the CDR3: TGTGCCAGCAGCTTACAACGGCGTCCCTCCGAGCAGTACTTC. This sequence encodes CASSLQRRPSEQYF.

This clonotype was counted a few times. The rearrangement links TRBV20-1 to TRBJ1-2; maybe TRBD1 (6 bases). The CDR3 spans 13 residues. Trimming removed 2 bases from V and 4 bases from J, with 11 bases in between. Germline loops: CDR1 DFQATT, CDR2 SNEGSKA (reference sequence). CDR3 region: CSARQGTGYGYTF. DNA for the CDR3: TGCAGTGCTAGACAGGGGACTGGCTATGGCTACACCTTC.

There are a few counts of this clonotype. The chain employs TRBV5-6 and TRBJ1-1; D possibly corresponds to TRBD1 (5 bases). The germline gives CDR1 SGHDT, CDR2 YYEEEE. The CDR3 totals 13 residues. The ends were cut back, 4 bases at V and 7 bases at J, with 14 bases in the middle. CDR3 DNA sequence: TGTGCCAGCAGCCCCGAGGAGGGGCGTGAAGCTTTCTTT. This gives the protein CASSPEEGREAFF.

The chain combines TRBV19 with TRBJ1-2; D gene uncertain. This CDR3 contains 14 residues. The V end was cut by 0 bases, the J end by 6 bases, with 11 bases between. Germline CDR1 LNHDA, CDR2 SQIVND (reference sequence). CDR3 in DNA: TGTGCCAGTAGTATAGATCGCTCAGTCCATGGCTACACCTTC. Translated, it gives CASSIDRSVHGYTF.

This clonotype was recorded at least ten times. The V call is TRBV11-2, the J call TRBJ2-1, with D possibly matching TRBD2 (6 bases). The CDR3 is 15 residues long. The germline gives CDR1 SGHAT, CDR2 FQNNGV. The V and J ends lost 5 bases and 2 bases respectively, with 13 bases between them. For the CDR3, the DNA is TGTGCCAGCAGCCCGGAGTGGGGGGCCTACAATGAGCAGTTCTTC. Translated, it gives CASSPEWGAYNEQFF. Full variable domain (rest looked up from reference TRBV11-2 and TRBJ2-1): EAGVAQSPRYKIIEKRQSVAFWCNPISGHATLYWYQQILGQGPKLLIQFQNNGVVDDSQLPKDRFSAERLKGVDSTLKIQPAKLEDSAVYLCASSPEWGAYNEQFFGPGTRLTVL.

This clonotype was seen many times. This chain joins TRBV6-1 and TRBJ1-5; possible D gene TRBD1, 6 bases. With 7 bases removed from V and 1 base from J, the gap between germline ends came to 8 bases. Germline V gene lookup returns CDR1 MNHNS and CDR2 SASEGT. The CDR3 is 13 amino acids. The CDR3 spells CASKGGSNQPQHF. The DNA of the CDR3 is TGTGCCAGCAAAGGGGGGAGCAATCAGCCCCAGCATTTT.

This clonotype was seen a few times. A much larger clone lies a single base off, so this may be a read error. The CDR3 ends on some other residue instead of the conserved phenylalanine or tryptophan, so this is likely a read error. J is TRBJ2-2 and V is TRBV20-1; D is perhaps TRBD2 (6 bases). Trimming removed 5 bases from V and 6 bases from J, with 22 bases in between. CDR1 is DFQATT, CDR2 SNEGSKA, per germline (reference sequence). The CDR3 totals 16 residues. Here the CDR3 reads CSARGGAEGLAGELFL. The CDR3 nucleotides are TGCAGTGCTCGGGGCGGGGCGGAAGGTCTCGCCGGGGAGCTGTTTTTA.